The rows below give T cell receptor beta chains drawn from one sample of a study of cytotoxic CD8 clonotypes in ibrutinib-treated CLL. Profiled with immunoSEQ multiplex PCR; TCRdb holds only in-frame clones, not every one. The sample has 60,000 to 70,000 clones; approximately 54% are singletons. The sample was PBMCs, taken after 12 months of ibrutinib treatment. Every receptor here comes from a human donor with chronic lymphocytic leukemia. Both conserved end residues are part of each CDR3. D genes are given only for firm matches. Not every row has a clone size; where given, it reads once, few, many or a size class.

d_gene	v_gene	j_gene	abundance	CDR3nt	CDR3aa
TRBD2	TRBV11-3	TRBJ2-1	NA	TGTGCCAGCAGCCGCCGAGGACTAGTGAAAGACAATGAGCAGTTCTTC	CASSRRGLVKDNEQFF
TRBD1	TRBV18	TRBJ2-1	once	TGTGCCAGCTCGGACAGGGGCAATGAGCAGTTCTTC	CASSDRGNEQFF
NA	TRBV5-1	TRBJ2-5	few	TGCGCCAGCAGCATTGCGGTTGGGGCAGGCCAAGAGACCCAGTACTTC	CASSIAVGAGQETQYF
NA	TRBV29-1	TRBJ1-6	few	TGCAGCCGTAGACAGTCCTGCCTTAGTTATCGGAATTCACCCCTCCACTTT	CSRRQSCLSYRNSPLHF
NA	TRBV11-2	TRBJ2-1	NA	TGTGCCAGCAGCTTCCAGGGGGGGCCAAATGAGCAGTTCTTC	CASSFQGGPNEQFF
NA	TRBV7-8	TRBJ2-5	NA	TGTGCCAGCAGCTTAGGGGTACAAGTGGAGACCCAGTACTTC	CASSLGVQVETQYF
NA	TRBV6-1	TRBJ1-4	NA	TGTGCCAGCAGGATCCTCTCAACTAATGAAAAACTGTTTTTT	CASRILSTNEKLFF
NA	TRBV10-3	TRBJ1-3	many	TGTGCCATCAGTGAATCGGGGACCGGAAACACCATATATTTT	CAISESGTGNTIYF
NA	TRBV2	TRBJ1-1	NA	TGTGCCAGCAGTGAGGGCACGAACACTGAAGCTTTCTTT	CASSEGTNTEAFF
TRBD2	TRBV2	TRBJ2-4	once	TGTGCCAGCAGTGGAGCGGGGCGGGGGGGCCTTTCACAGTACTTC	CASSGAGRGGLSQYF
NA	TRBV23-1	TRBJ1-1	many	TGCGCCAGCAGTCAATCTCGCGCAGGGTTAAACACTGAAGCTTTCTTT	CASSQSRAGLNTEAFF
NA	TRBV7-2	TRBJ2-2	NA	TGTGCCAGCAGCCCTGGACTTTTCAAGAACACCGGGGAGCTGTTTTTT	CASSPGLFKNTGELFF
NA	TRBV28	TRBJ1-2	NA	TGTGCCAGCAGTACCCAGGGGAATGGCTACACCTTC	CASSTQGNGYTF
NA	TRBV27	TRBJ2-1	NA	TGTGCCAGCAGTTTAAATGGTCGTGAGCAGTTCTTC	CASSLNGREQFF
NA	TRBV5-6	TRBJ1-1	NA	TGTGCCAGCAGCTTGGTGGATCACACTGAAGCTTTCTTT	CASSLVDHTEAFF
NA	TRBV6-4	TRBJ1-5	NA	TGTGCCAGCAGTGCCAGGAGTAATCAGCCCCAGCATTTT	CASSARSNQPQHF
NA	TRBV2	TRBJ2-5	NA	TGTGCCAGCCGGCTAGCTGGCGAGACCCAGTACTTC	CASRLAGETQYF
NA	TRBV27	TRBJ2-5	many	TGTGCCAGCAGTATTACTAGTCGGTTAGAGACCCAGTACTTC	CASSITSRLETQYF
TRBD1	TRBV10-3	TRBJ2-5	NA	TGTGCCATCAGCGCCCTAGGACAGGGTGAGACCCAGTACTTC	CAISALGQGETQYF
NA	TRBV6-1	TRBJ2-2	NA	TGTGCCAGCGCCGCGGGTCCCAGCACCGGGGAGCTGTTTTTT	CASAAGPSTGELFF
TRBD1	TRBV19	TRBJ2-1	NA	TGTGCCAGTAGTACTCAAGGACAGGGGACGCTCTACAGTGAGCAGTTCTTC	CASSTQGQGTLYSEQFF
TRBD1	TRBV6-5	TRBJ1-5	NA	TGTGCCAGCAGTTCCCCCGACAGGGGGGCCGGGGCCCAGCATTTT	CASSSPDRGAGAQHF
TRBD1	TRBV5-1	TRBJ1-4	NA	TGCGCCAGCAGCTTGACAGGGGACGGGGTTCGGTATGGAAAACTGTTTTTT	CASSLTGDGVRYGKLFF
NA	TRBV28	TRBJ2-7	NA	TGTGCCAGCATTTCTCAGGGAGAGCAGTACTTC	CASISQGEQYF
NA	TRBV29-1	TRBJ2-2	few	TGCAGCGTTACACGGGGCACCGGGGAGCTGTTTTTT	CSVTRGTGELFF
NA	TRBV5-1	TRBJ2-7	few	TGCGCCAGCAGCTTGGTTGGGACTTCCTCCTACGAGCAGTACTTC	CASSLVGTSSYEQYF
TRBD1	TRBV7-8	TRBJ1-1	many	TGTGCCAGCAGCTTCGCCGGGACAGCGAACCTAGGACTGGCTTTCTTT	CASSFAGTANLGLAFF